A selection of T cell receptor beta chains follows, all from one sample in a study of T cells in localized non-small cell lung cancer. Sequenced by immunoSEQ multiplex PCR; TCRdb stores in-frame clones only, minus some. The sample yields 50,000 to 75,000 clones, more than 85% seen once. The sample in question was peripheral blood, obtained before any cancer treatment. Every receptor here comes from a man between 40 and 69 years old with stage I lung adenocarcinoma. Each CDR3 is given with its conserved first and last residue. A D gene is named only where the DNA matches it firmly. A row's size may be missing; if present it is once, few, many or a size class.

V gene	J gene	clone size	D gene	CDR3 protein	CDR3 DNA
TRBV7-8	TRBJ2-7	few	-	CASSLRDELYEQYF	TGTGCCAGCAGCTTAAGGGACGAATTATACGAGCAGTACTTC
TRBV6-1	TRBJ2-2	-	-	CASSETVPGELFF	TGTGCCAGCAGTGAGACAGTCCCCGGGGAGCTGTTTTTT
TRBV5-1	TRBJ2-2	-	-	CASSLVAGSNTGELFF	TGCGCCAGCAGCTTGGTGGCAGGGTCTAACACCGGGGAGCTGTTTTTT
TRBV5-1	TRBJ2-7	-	-	CASSLDVGSPYEQYF	TGCGCCAGCAGCTTGGACGTGGGTAGCCCCTACGAGCAGTACTTC
TRBV5-1	TRBJ2-5	-	TRBD2	CASMYSPSGGQETQYF	TGCGCCAGCATGTACTCCCCCAGCGGGGGCCAAGAGACCCAGTACTTC
TRBV4-1	TRBJ1-5	-	-	CASSQEAFSNQPQHF	TGCGCCAGCAGCCAAGAGGCGTTTAGCAATCAGCCCCAGCATTTT
TRBV19	TRBJ1-1	-	-	CASSIFTGTTNTEAFF	TGTGCCAGTAGTATATTTACTGGGACAACGAACACTGAAGCTTTCTTT
TRBV10-1	TRBJ1-3	-	-	CASSGAEISGNTIYF	TGCGCCAGCAGTGGGGCAGAGATCTCTGGAAACACCATATATTTT
TRBV6-4	TRBJ2-3	-	TRBD2	CASSDPSGGDTQYF	TGTGCCAGCAGTGATCCTAGCGGGGGAGATACGCAGTATTTT
TRBV5-4	TRBJ2-5	-	TRBD1	CASSLETGQLINF	TGTGCCAGCAGCCTGGAAACGGGACAGCTGATTAACTTC
TRBV6-1	TRBJ2-7	once	-	CASSEALLVNYEQYF	TGTGCCAGCAGTGAAGCGCTATTAGTCAACTACGAGCAGTACTTC
TRBV4-1	TRBJ1-4	-	-	CASSQVQIEKLFF	TGCGCCAGCAGCCAAGTCCAGATTGAAAAACTGTTTTTT
TRBV27	TRBJ2-2	-	-	CASSVSGRALTGELFF	TGTGCCAGCAGTGTGTCGGGGCGGGCGCTCACCGGGGAGCTGTTTTTT
TRBV7-2	TRBJ1-4	-	-	CASSLTASVRFGEKLFF	TGTGCCAGCAGCTTAACGGCAAGCGTACGGTTCGGGGAAAAACTGTTTTTT
TRBV18	TRBJ1-3	-	-	CASSPGTEGNTIYF	TGTGCCAGCTCACCTGGGACGGAAGGAAACACCATATATTTT
TRBV5-4	TRBJ1-6	-	TRBD1	CASSLQQGYNSPLHF	TGTGCCAGCAGCTTGCAACAGGGGTATAATTCACCCCTCCACTTT
TRBV7-8	TRBJ2-7	-	-	CASIAEGPVSYEQYF	TGTGCCAGCATCGCCGAAGGGCCGGTCTCCTACGAGCAGTACTTC
TRBV5-4	TRBJ1-2	-	TRBD1	CASSSGQANYGYTF	TGTGCCAGCAGCTCAGGACAGGCTAACTATGGCTACACCTTC
TRBV4-1	TRBJ2-7	-	-	CASSPQSDSTLYEQYF	TGCGCCAGCAGCCCACAATCGGACAGCACCCTGTACGAGCAGTACTTC
TRBV27	TRBJ2-1	once	-	CASSPDRLLNNEQFF	TGTGCCAGCAGTCCAGACAGGCTTCTAAACAATGAGCAGTTCTTC
TRBV15	TRBJ2-7	-	TRBD2	CATSRAFGTSHEQYF	TGTGCCACCAGCAGGGCTTTCGGGACTAGCCACGAGCAGTACTTC
TRBV7-6	TRBJ2-1	-	TRBD1	CASSFVQGTDHNYNEQFF	TGTGCCAGCAGCTTCGTTCAGGGGACAGACCATAATTACAATGAGCAGTTCTTC
TRBV5-1	TRBJ1-5	-	TRBD1	CASSLGTGISNQPQHF	TGCGCCAGCAGCCTCGGGACAGGGATCAGCAATCAGCCCCAGCATTTT
TRBV28	TRBJ1-2	-	TRBD1	CASSQGGNYGYTF	TGTGCCAGCAGTCAGGGGGGAAACTATGGCTACACCTTC
TRBV15	TRBJ1-1	-	-	CATSRGHLAEAFF	TGTGCCACCAGCAGAGGGCACTTGGCTGAAGCTTTCTTT
TRBV10-3	TRBJ2-5	once	TRBD1	CAISESTGEETQYF	TGTGCCATCAGTGAGTCGACAGGGGAAGAGACCCAGTACTTC
TRBV4-2	TRBJ2-3	-	-	CASSQVVGSIDTQYF	TGTGCCAGCAGCCAAGTGGTCGGGAGTATAGATACGCAGTATTTT
TRBV7-9	TRBJ2-7	-	-	CASSLLTEQYF	TGTGCCAGCAGCCTCCTGACCGAGCAGTACTTC
TRBV6-4	TRBJ2-2	-	-	CASSDRDSGELFF	TGTGCCAGCAGTGATCGGGATTCCGGGGAGCTGTTTTTT
TRBV7-2	TRBJ1-1	-	-	CASSLPRLNTEAFF	TGTGCCAGCAGCTTGCCAAGGCTGAACACTGAAGCTTTCTTT
TRBV7-9	TRBJ2-1	-	-	CASSLVIGEGHEQFF	TGTGCCAGCAGCTTAGTGATAGGGGAAGGTCATGAGCAGTTCTTC
TRBV5-8	TRBJ1-1	-	-	CASSGGPGGNTEAFF	TGTGCCAGCAGCGGTGGGCCAGGTGGGAACACTGAAGCTTTCTTT
TRBV7-3	TRBJ2-3	-	-	CASSPSRRDTQYF	TGTGCCAGCAGCCCCAGCAGGCGAGATACGCAGTATTTT
TRBV11-1	TRBJ2-1	-	-	CASSLLGGEQFF	TGTGCCAGCAGCTTATTAGGGGGGGAGCAGTTCTTC
TRBV9	TRBJ2-1	-	TRBD1	CASSPDRGSYNEQFF	TGTGCCAGCAGCCCAGACAGGGGTTCCTACAATGAGCAGTTCTTC
TRBV19	TRBJ2-7	-	TRBD1	CASSPDRGQQYF	TGTGCCAGTAGCCCGGACAGGGGGCAACAGTACTTC
TRBV2	TRBJ2-7	-	-	CASSGQEGGEQYF	TGTGCCAGCAGTGGCCAAGAGGGGGGCGAGCAGTACTTC
TRBV19	TRBJ1-1	-	-	CASSSLIGNTEAFF	TGTGCCAGTAGTAGTTTGATCGGAAACACTGAAGCTTTCTTT
TRBV25-1	TRBJ2-7	-	TRBD1	CASSGDRVGEQYF	TGTGCCAGCAGTGGGGACAGGGTCGGCGAGCAGTACTTC
TRBV15	TRBJ2-5	once	-	CATSTQAEAGTYF	TGTGCCACCAGCACGCAAGCTGAGGCAGGGACGTACTTC
TRBV6-6	TRBJ2-7	-	-	CASSYTQTGRYEQYF	TGTGCCAGCAGTTACACTCAGACAGGGAGGTACGAGCAGTACTTC
TRBV5-1	TRBJ1-4	-	-	CASSLTGATNEKLFF	TGCGCCAGCAGCTTGACGGGTGCAACTAATGAAAAACTGTTTTTT
TRBV7-2	TRBJ1-6	-	-	CASSPELYMGPNSPLHF	TGTGCCAGCAGCCCAGAACTCTACATGGGCCCGAATTCACCCCTCCACTTT
TRBV11-3	TRBJ1-2	-	TRBD1	CASSLDGTGAYGYTF	TGTGCCAGCAGCTTAGATGGTACAGGGGCGTATGGCTACACCTTC
TRBV6-6	TRBJ1-1	-	-	CASSPGTGNTEAFF	TGTGCCAGCAGCCCCGGGACCGGGAACACTGAAGCTTTCTTT
TRBV4-2	TRBJ2-7	-	-	CASSQDMMGLLDVEYF	TGTGCCAGCAGCCAAGATATGATGGGGCTACTTGATGTGGAGTACTTC
TRBV5-1	TRBJ2-5	-	-	CASSAQETQYF	TGCGCCAGCAGCGCCCAAGAGACCCAGTACTTC
TRBV7-8	TRBJ2-2	-	TRBD1	CASSLALFGRGRGGELFF	TGTGCCAGCAGCTTAGCTCTCTTTGGCAGGGGGCGCGGCGGGGAGCTGTTTTTT
TRBV11-3	TRBJ2-7	few	TRBD1	CASSLGGLEGQQQYF	TGTGCCAGCAGCTTAGGGGGATTAGAGGGACAGCAACAGTACTTC
TRBV11-2	TRBJ2-7	-	-	CASSWDSYEQYF	TGTGCCAGCAGCTGGGATAGCTACGAGCAGTACTTC
TRBV7-9	TRBJ2-1	few	-	CASSRLEIAGTNEQFF	TGTGCCAGCAGCCGACTGGAGATAGCAGGAACTAATGAGCAGTTCTTC
TRBV5-1	TRBJ2-3	-	TRBD1	CASSRGQGFSDTQYF	TGCGCCAGCAGCCGCGGACAGGGATTCTCAGATACGCAGTATTTT
TRBV2	TRBJ2-5	-	TRBD1	CASREGGRETQYF	TGTGCCAGCAGAGAAGGGGGCAGGGAGACCCAGTACTTC
TRBV5-5	TRBJ1-5	-	-	CASSLDPGAGQPQHF	TGTGCCAGCAGCTTGGATCCGGGGGCAGGTCAGCCCCAGCATTTT
TRBV30	TRBJ2-3	-	TRBD2	CAWSVGSGNTDTQYF	TGTGCCTGGAGTGTCGGTAGCGGGAACACAGATACGCAGTATTTT
TRBV6-6	TRBJ2-3	-	-	CASSPNRRGKGDTQYF	TGTGCCAGCAGTCCAAACCGGAGGGGAAAGGGAGATACGCAGTATTTT
TRBV7-2	TRBJ2-1	once	TRBD2	CASSLGSGRGNEQFF	TGTGCCAGCAGCTTAGGTAGCGGGAGGGGGAATGAGCAGTTCTTC